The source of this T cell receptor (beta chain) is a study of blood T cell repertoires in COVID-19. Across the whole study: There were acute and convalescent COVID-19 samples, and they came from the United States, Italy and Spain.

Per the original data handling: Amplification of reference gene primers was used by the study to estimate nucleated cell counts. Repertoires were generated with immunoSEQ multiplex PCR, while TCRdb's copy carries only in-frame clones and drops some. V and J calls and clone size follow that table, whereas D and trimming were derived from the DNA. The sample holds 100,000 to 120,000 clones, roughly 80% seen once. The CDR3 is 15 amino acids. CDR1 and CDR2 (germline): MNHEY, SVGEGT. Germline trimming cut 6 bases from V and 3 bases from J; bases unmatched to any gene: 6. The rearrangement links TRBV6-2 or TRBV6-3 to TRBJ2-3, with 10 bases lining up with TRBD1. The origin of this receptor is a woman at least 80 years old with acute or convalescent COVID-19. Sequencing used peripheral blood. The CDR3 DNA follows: TGTGCCAGCAGCTCGGGACAGGGGTGGACAGATACGCAGTATTTT. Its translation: CASSSGQGWTDTQYF.